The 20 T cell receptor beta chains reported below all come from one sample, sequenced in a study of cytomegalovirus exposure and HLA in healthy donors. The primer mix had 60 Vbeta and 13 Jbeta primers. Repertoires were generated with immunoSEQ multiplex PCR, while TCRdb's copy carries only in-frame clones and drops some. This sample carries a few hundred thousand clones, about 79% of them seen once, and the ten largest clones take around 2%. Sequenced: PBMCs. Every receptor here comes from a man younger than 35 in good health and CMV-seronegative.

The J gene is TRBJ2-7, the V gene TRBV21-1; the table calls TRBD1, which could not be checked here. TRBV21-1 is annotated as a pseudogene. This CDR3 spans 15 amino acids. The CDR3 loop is CASSKARTGWDEQYF. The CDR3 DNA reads TGTGCCAGCAGCAAAGCACGGACAGGGTGGGACGAGCAGTACTTC.

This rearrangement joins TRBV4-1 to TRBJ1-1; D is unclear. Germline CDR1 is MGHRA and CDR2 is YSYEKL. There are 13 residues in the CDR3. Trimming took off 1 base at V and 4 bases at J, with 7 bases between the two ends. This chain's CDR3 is CASSQGRFTEAFF. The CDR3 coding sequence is TGCGCCAGCAGCCAAGGCAGATTCACTGAAGCTTTCTTT.

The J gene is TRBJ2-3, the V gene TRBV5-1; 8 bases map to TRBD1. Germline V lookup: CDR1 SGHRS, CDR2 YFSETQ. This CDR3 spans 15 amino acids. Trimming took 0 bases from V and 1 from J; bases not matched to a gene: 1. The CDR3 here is CASSLEDRGTDTQYF. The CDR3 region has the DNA TGCGCCAGCAGCTTGGAGGACAGGGGCACAGATACGCAGTATTTT.

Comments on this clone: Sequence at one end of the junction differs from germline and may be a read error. The CDR3 nucleotides are TGTGCCAGCAGCGTCGGACAGGGGGCAGACTATGACTACACCTTC. This encodes CASSVGQGADYDYTF. The chain couples TRBV9 to TRBJ1-2; 11 nucleotides agree with TRBD1. CDR3 length: 15 amino acids. Germline CDR1 SGDLS, CDR2 YYNGEE. Using reference TRBV9 and TRBJ1-2 for the parts outside the CDR3, the full variable domain is DSGVTQTPKHLITATGQRVTLRCSPRSGDLSVYWYQQSLDQGLQFLIQYYNGEERAKGNILERFSAQQFPDLHSELNLSSLELGDSALYFCASSVGQGADYDYTFGSGTRLTVV.

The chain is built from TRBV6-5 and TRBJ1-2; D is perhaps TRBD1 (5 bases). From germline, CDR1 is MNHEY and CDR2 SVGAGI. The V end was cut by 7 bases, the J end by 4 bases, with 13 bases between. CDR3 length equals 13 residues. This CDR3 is CASTPGGGYGYTF. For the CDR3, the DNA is TGTGCCAGCACCCCGGGGGGAGGCTATGGCTACACCTTC.

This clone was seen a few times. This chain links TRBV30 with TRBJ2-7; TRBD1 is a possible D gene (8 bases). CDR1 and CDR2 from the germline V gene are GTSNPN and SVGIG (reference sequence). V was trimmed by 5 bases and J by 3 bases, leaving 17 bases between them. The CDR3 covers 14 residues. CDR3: CAWGGGRGLYEQYF. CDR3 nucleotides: TGTGCCTGGGGCGGGGGCAGGGGGCTCTACGAGCAGTACTTC.

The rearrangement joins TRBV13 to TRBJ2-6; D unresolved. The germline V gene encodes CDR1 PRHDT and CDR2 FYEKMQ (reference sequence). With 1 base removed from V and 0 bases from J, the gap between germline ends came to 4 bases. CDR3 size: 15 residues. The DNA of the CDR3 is TGTGCCAGCAGCTTAGCGTCCTCTGGGGCCAACGTCCTGACTTTC. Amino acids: CASSLASSGANVLTF.

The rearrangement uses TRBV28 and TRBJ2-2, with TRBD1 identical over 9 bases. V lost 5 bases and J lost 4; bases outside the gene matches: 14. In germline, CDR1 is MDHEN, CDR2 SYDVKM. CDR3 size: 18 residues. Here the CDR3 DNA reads TGTGCCAGCAGTCTAGAGTCAACCGGGACAGGGAGCACCGGGGAGCTGTTTTTT. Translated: CASSLESTGTGSTGELFF.

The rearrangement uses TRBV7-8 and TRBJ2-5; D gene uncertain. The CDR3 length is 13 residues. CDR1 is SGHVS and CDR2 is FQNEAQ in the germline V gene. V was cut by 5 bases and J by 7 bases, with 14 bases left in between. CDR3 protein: CASSPPGPRTQYF. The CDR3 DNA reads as TGTGCCAGCAGCCCCCCGGGTCCGAGGACCCAGTACTTC.

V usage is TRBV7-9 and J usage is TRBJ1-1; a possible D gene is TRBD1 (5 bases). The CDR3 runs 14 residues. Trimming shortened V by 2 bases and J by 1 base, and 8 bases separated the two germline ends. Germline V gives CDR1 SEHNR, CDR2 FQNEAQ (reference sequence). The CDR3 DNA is TGTGCCAGCAGCTTAAGACAGAAGAACACTGAAGCTTTCTTT. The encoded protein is CASSLRQKNTEAFF.

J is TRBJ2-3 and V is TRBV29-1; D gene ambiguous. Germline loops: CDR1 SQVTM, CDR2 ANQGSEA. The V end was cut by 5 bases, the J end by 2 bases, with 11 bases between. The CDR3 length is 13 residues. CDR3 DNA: TGCAGCGTTCTCCTCCTAAACACAGATACGCAGTATTTT. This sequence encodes CSVLLLNTDTQYF.

CDR3 DNA: TGCGCCAGCAGTGAGATAGCGGGGGGGAGGTTCTTC. Encoded protein: CASSEIAGGRFF. V is TRBV10-1 and J is TRBJ2-1; TRBD2 agrees at 11 bases. Germline CDR1 reads WNHNN; CDR2 reads SYGVQD (reference sequence). The CDR3 sequence is 12 residues long. V was clipped by 2 bases and J by 15 bases; unmatched bases: 3.

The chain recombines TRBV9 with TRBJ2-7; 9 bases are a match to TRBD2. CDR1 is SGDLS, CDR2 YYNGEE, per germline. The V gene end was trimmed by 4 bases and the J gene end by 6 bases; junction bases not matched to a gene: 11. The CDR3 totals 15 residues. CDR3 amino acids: CASSLTGVAGVEQYF. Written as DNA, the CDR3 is TGTGCCAGCAGCCTTACAGGGGTAGCGGGAGTCGAGCAGTACTTC.

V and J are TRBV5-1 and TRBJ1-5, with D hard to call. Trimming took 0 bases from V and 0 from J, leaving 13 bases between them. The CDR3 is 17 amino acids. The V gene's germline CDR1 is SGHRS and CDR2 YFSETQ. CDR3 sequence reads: CASSLGGPGISNQPQHF. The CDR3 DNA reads TGCGCCAGCAGCTTGGGGGGTCCGGGGATTAGCAATCAGCCCCAGCATTTT.

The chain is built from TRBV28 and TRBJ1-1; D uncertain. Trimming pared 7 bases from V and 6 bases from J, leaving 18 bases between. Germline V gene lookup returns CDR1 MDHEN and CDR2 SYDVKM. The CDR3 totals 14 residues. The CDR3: CASTAGGGRAEAFF. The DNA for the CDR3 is TGTGCCAGCACCGCTGGAGGCGGGCGGGCTGAAGCTTTCTTT.

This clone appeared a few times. This CDR3 reads CASSSLQGLSYNEQFF. In DNA form, the CDR3 reads TGTGCCAGCAGCTCTCTACAGGGGTTATCCTACAATGAGCAGTTCTTC. The chain recombines TRBV6-6 with TRBJ2-1; 7 bases align to TRBD1. The CDR3 covers 16 residues. Losses at the gene ends were 6 bases for V and 1 base for J; bases not matched to a gene: 9. Germline V gives CDR1 MNHNY, CDR2 SVGAGI (reference sequence).

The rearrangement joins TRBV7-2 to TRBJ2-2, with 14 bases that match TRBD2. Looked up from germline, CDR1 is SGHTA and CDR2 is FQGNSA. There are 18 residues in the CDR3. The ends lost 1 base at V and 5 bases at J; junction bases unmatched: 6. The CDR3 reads CASSLGTSGGSMTGELFF. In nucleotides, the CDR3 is TGTGCCAGCAGCTTAGGGACTAGCGGGGGGTCTATGACCGGGGAGCTGTTTTTT. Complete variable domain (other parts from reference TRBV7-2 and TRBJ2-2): GAGVSQSPSNKVTEKGKDVELRCDPISGHTALYWYRQSLGQGLEFLIYFQGNSAPDKSGLPSDRFSAERTGGSVSTLTIQRTQQEDSAVYLCASSLGTSGGSMTGELFFGEGSRLTVL.

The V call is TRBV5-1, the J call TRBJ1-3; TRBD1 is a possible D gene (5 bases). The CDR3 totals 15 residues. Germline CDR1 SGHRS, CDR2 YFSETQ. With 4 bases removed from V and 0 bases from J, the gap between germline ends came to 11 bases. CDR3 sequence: CASSPGTASGNTIYF. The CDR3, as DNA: TGCGCCAGCAGCCCCGGGACTGCCTCTGGAAACACCATATATTTT.

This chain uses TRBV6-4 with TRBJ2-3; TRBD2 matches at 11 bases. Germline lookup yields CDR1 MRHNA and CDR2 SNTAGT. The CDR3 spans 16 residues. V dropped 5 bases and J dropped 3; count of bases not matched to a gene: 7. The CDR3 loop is CASSQTSGRETDTQYF. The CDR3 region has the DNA TGTGCCAGCAGTCAAACTAGCGGGAGAGAGACAGATACGCAGTATTTT.

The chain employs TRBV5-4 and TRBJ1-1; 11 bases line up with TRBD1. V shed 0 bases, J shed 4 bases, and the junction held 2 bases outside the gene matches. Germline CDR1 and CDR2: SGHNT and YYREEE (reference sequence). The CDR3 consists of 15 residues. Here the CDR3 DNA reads TGTGCCAGCAGCTTGGAGGGGACAGGGGGCACTGAAGCTTTCTTT. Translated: CASSLEGTGGTEAFF.